This T cell receptor beta chain emerged from a study of low-dose radiotherapy and immunotherapy resistance in tumors (dated 2022 in TCRdb). Broadly, across the study: In Cohort 1, each fraction delivered 0.5 Gy every 2 weeks, and the prescribed total PTV dose was 6.5 Gy. For Cohort 2, the dose was 1 Gy per fraction given every two weeks, adding up to 13 Gy in total across 26 weeks. Trial participants were not randomized into treatment groups. The translational analysis covered eight patients: three from the first dose cohort and the first five from the second dose cohort. Patients took aspirin 300 mg orally once daily for four cycles, starting on cycle 1 day 1. Nivolumab and ipilimumab were both given intravenously, with nivolumab at a 240 mg flat dose every two weeks and ipilimumab at 1 mg/kg every six weeks. Every two weeks, patients got intravenous cyclophosphamide at 200 mg/m2, given one day ahead of each radiation and immunotherapy administration.

TCRdb records Illumina HiSeq 2500 as the sequencer. First-strand cDNA was synthesized with Superscript III and a set of TRAV- and TRBV-specific primers, covering both TCRalpha and TCRbeta chains. A roughly 18-cycle PCR with Phusion amplified the TCRs, pairing a constant-region primer with the adapter that was attached to the V primers. The isolated mRNA was amplified using the MessageAmp II aRNA Amplification Kit, with in vitro transcription performed for 15 to 20 hours at 37 degrees C. The Dynabeads mRNA DIRECT Purification Kit was used to isolate the mRNA for TCR sequencing. Indexed Illumina adapters were added in a second approximately 27-cycle Phusion PCR, and the resulting products were purified with AMPure XP beads. As for the authors' bioinformatics: Using custom Perl scripts, TCR sequences encoding the same protein were pooled, out-of-frame sequences were removed, and the abundance of each clonotype was computed. Any TCR sequence supported by only a single read was excluded from analysis. Among the metrics used to describe the repertoires were Shannon entropy, Gini index, clonality, richness, and the frequency of TCRs shared between repertoires. The public reads were run again by TCRdb, first through fastp at Q25 and then through MiXCR, and only productive beta chains were kept. Entries are consolidated by CDR3 protein sequence, retaining the most common genes and DNA. These V and J calls rely on TCRdb rather than the paper's analysis. The table for this sample lists 59,000 or so distinct CDR3 sequences; less than 30% of them were counted only once. The ten largest make up 5.5% to 8.5% of the sample.

This clonotype was seen many times. Its cognate antigen has yet to be identified. Per-base quality was not reported, and no clone a single base away is much larger than it. The CDR1 and CDR2 encoded by the germline V gene are MNHNS and SASEGT. Including the terminal cysteine and phenylalanine, the CDR3 comprises 14 residues. Only CDR3 DNA remains: 42 bases, in frame from the first base. Trimming takes 11 bases from V and 1 base from J, and the germline ends sit 15 bases apart. Explained via the paper, the time point label denotes: before trial treatment. Donors were enrolled in RACIN, a single-arm phase I dose-escalation trial in which nivolumab, ipilimumab, aspirin, low-dose cyclophosphamide and low-dose radiotherapy were combined. Patients with advanced, TIL-negative solid tumors were considered eligible.

The V and J segments used are TRBV6-1 and TRBJ2-1, with TRBD2 perhaps the D gene, on 5 matching bases. The TCR was taken from a male donor with rectosigmoid adenocarcinoma. The sequenced sample was PBMCs, obtained before treatment. The CDR3 has the sequence CAGRERSSYNEQFF. The sequence in DNA is TGTGCCGGTAGGGAGCGTAGTTCCTACAATGAGCAGTTCTTC.